This passage covers 6 T cell receptor beta chains from one sample sequenced in a study of vaccination effects on CD4 cells after COVID-19. Ahead of sequencing, the ViraFEST assay grew antigen-specific CD4+ T cells using viral peptide pools. Following 10 days of culture, CD4+ T cells were isolated. Some clones are missing from TCRdb's copy, which holds only in-frame ones; the method was immunoSEQ multiplex PCR. The sample contains tens of thousands of clones, 73% of which appear only once. No antigen has been identified for these receptors. Sequencing was performed on CD4+ T cells from PBMCs cultured with HCoV-229E spike peptides, taken before COVID-19 vaccination. These TCRs come from a human donor who received a COVID-19 vaccine.

The chain joins TRBV6-1 to TRBJ2-6; 7 bases line up with TRBD1. Germline assignment: CDR1 MNHNS and CDR2 SASEGT. The CDR3 is made up of 15 amino acids. J gave up 8 bases and V 2 bases, and 6 bases lay outside the gene matches. Here the CDR3 reads CASSEPRTGTNVLTF. The CDR3 bases are TGTGCCAGCAGTGAACCGAGGACAGGAACCAACGTCCTGACTTTC.

The chain carries TRBV20-1 and TRBJ2-7; no clear D gene. The V and J ends lost 2 bases and 4 bases respectively, with 6 bases between them. Looked up from germline, CDR1 is DFQATT and CDR2 is SNEGSKA (reference sequence). The CDR3 is 11 amino acids. CDR3 sequence: CSARSGYEQYF. In nucleotides, the CDR3 is TGCAGTGCTAGATCCGGGTACGAGCAGTACTTC.

The rearrangement joins TRBV9 to TRBJ2-5; D not resolved. CDR3 length equals 14 residues. Per germline, CDR1 SGDLS and CDR2 YYNGEE. The germline V and J ends were trimmed by 0 bases and 5 bases, with 11 bases remaining between them. In nucleotides, the CDR3 is TGTGCCAGCAGCGTAGGTACTATCGGCGAGACCCAGTACTTC. It specifies CASSVGTIGETQYF.

The sample holds a few counts of this clone. This sequence joins TRBV9 and TRBJ2-5; D gene unclear. This CDR3 contains 14 residues. Between the trimmed V and J ends, which lost 0 bases and 1 base, there was a span of 7 bases. Germline-derived CDR1 and CDR2 are SGDLS and YYNGEE. The CDR3 loop is CASSVGQIQETQYF. In DNA, the CDR3 is TGTGCCAGCAGCGTAGGTCAGATCCAAGAGACCCAGTACTTC.

The gene calls are TRBV9 and TRBJ1-2; no clear D. Trimming removed 0 bases from V and 4 bases from J, with 7 bases in between. Germline CDR1 reads SGDLS; CDR2 reads YYNGEE. The CDR3 loop spans 13 amino acids. CDR3 in DNA: TGTGCCAGCAGCGTAGCGGAGTTCTATGGCTACACCTTC. As protein: CASSVAEFYGYTF. The full variable domain, rest sourced from reference TRBV9 and TRBJ1-2, is DSGVTQTPKHLITATGQRVTLRCSPRSGDLSVYWYQQSLDQGLQFLIQYYNGEERAKGNILERFSAQQFPDLHSELNLSSLELGDSALYFCASSVAEFYGYTFGSGTRLTVV.

This chain uses TRBV20-1 with TRBJ1-1, with 8 bases identical to TRBD1. Germline CDR1 and CDR2: DFQATT and SNEGSKA (reference sequence). With 3 bases clipped from V and 10 bases from J, the junction kept 4 bases outside the gene matches. The CDR3 loop spans 11 amino acids. In nucleotides, the CDR3 is TGCAGTGCTAGCCCTACAGGGGGAGCTTTCTTT. It translates to CSASPTGGAFF.